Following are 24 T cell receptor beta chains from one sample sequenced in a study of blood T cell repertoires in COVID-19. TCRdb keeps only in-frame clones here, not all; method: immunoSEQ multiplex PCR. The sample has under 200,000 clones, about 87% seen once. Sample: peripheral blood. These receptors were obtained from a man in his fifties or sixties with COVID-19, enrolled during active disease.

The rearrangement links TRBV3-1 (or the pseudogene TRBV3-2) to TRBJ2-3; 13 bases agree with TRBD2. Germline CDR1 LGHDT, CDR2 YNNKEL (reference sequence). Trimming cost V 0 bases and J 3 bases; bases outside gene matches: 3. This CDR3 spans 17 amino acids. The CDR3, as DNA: TGTGCCAGCAGCCAAGAGTGGACTAGCGGGAGAACAGATACGCAGTATTTT. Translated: CASSQEWTSGRTDTQYF.

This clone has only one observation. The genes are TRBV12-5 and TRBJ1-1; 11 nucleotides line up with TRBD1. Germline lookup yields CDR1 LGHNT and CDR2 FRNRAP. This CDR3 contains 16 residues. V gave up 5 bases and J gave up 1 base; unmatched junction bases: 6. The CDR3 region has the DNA TGTGCTAGTGGTCGGGGGACAGGGGGACCGAACACTGAAGCTTTCTTT. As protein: CASGRGTGGPNTEAFF. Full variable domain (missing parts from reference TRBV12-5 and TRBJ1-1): DARVTQTPRHKVTEMGQEVTMRCQPILGHNTVFWYRQTMMQGLELLAYFRNRAPLDDSGMPKDRFSAEMPDATLATLKIQPSEPRDSAVYFCASGRGTGGPNTEAFFGQGTRLTVV.

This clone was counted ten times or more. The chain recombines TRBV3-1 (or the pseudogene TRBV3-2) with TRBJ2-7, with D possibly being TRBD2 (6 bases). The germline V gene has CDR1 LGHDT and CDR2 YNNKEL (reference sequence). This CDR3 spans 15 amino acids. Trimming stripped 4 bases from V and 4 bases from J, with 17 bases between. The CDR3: CASSPSGRAGYEQYF. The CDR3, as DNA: TGTGCCAGCAGCCCCAGCGGAAGAGCGGGTTACGAGCAGTACTTC.

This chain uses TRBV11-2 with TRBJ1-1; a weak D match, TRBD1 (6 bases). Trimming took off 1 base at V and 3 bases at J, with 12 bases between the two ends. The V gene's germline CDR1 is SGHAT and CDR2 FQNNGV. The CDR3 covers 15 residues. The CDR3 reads CASSLGTGQYTEAFF. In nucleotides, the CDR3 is TGTGCCAGCAGCTTAGGTACAGGGCAATACACTGAAGCTTTCTTT.

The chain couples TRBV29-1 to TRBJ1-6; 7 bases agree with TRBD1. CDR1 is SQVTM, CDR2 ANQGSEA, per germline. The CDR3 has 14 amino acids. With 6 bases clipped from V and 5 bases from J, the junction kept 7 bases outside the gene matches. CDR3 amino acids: CSVRKQGDNSPLHF. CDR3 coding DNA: TGCAGCGTCAGAAAGCAGGGGGATAATTCACCCCTCCACTTT.

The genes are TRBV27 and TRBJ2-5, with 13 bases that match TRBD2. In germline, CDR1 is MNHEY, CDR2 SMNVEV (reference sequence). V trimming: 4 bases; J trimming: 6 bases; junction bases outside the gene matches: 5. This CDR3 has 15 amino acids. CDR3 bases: TGTGCCAGCAGTTCCTGGACTAGCGGGAGTAAGACCCAGTACTTC. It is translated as CASSSWTSGSKTQYF.

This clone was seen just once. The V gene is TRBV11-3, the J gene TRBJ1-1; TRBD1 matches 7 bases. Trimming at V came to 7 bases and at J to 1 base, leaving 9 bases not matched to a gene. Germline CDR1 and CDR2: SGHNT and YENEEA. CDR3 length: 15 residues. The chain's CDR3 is CASKPPGQANTEAFF. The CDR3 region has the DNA TGTGCCAGCAAGCCTCCTGGACAGGCGAACACTGAAGCTTTCTTT.

CDR3 coding DNA: TGTGCCAGCAGCTTAGGTGCAGGGGTCAGCTCCTACGAGCAGTACTTC. Its translation is CASSLGAGVSSYEQYF. The V gene is TRBV7-2, the J gene TRBJ2-7, with TRBD1 as a possible D gene (6 bases). The CDR3 loop spans 16 amino acids. Germline values: CDR1 SGHTA, CDR2 FQGNSA. V was trimmed by 1 base and J by 0 bases, leaving 13 bases between them.

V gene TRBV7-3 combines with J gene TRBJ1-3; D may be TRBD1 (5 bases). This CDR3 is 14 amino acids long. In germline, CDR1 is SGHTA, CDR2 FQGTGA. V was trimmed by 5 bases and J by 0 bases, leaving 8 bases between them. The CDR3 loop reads CASSPQGSGNTIYF. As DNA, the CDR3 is TGTGCCAGCAGCCCCCAGGGCTCTGGAAACACCATATATTTT.

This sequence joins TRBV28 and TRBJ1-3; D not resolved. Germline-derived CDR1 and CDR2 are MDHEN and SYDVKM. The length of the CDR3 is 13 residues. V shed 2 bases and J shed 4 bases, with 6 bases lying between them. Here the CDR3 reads CASSLPTGNTIYF. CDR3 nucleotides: TGTGCCAGCAGTTTACCAACAGGAAACACCATATATTTT.

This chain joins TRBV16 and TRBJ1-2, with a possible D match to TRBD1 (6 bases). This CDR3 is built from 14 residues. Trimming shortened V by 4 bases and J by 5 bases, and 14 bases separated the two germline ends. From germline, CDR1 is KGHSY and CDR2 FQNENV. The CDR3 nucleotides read TGTGCCAGCAGCCCGCCGACAGGACCTTATGGCTACACCTTC. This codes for CASSPPTGPYGYTF.

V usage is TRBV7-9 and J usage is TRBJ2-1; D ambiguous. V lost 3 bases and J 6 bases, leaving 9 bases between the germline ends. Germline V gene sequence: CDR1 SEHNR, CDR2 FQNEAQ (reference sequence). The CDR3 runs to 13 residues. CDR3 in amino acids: CASSFQSSNEQFF. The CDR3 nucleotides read TGTGCCAGCAGCTTTCAGTCCAGCAATGAGCAGTTCTTC.

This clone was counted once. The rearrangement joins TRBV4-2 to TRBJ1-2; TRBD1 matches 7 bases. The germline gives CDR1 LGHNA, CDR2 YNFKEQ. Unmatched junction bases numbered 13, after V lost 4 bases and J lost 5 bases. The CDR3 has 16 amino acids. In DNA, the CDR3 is TGTGCCAGCAGCCTAGGACAGGAAAATGTAGGGTATGGCTACACCTTC. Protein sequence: CASSLGQENVGYGYTF.

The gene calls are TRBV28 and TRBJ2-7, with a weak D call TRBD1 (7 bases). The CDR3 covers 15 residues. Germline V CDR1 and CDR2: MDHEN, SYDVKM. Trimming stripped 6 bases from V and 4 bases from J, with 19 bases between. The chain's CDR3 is CASSPGGRGVYEQYF. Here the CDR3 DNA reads TGTGCCAGCAGCCCCGGGGGCAGGGGGGTTTACGAGCAGTACTTC.

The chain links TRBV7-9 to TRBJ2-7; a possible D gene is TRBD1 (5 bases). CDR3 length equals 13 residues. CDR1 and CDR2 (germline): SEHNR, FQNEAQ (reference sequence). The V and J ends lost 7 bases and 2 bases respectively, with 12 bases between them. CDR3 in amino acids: CASTRQSTYEQYF. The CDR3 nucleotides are TGTGCCAGCACCCGACAGAGCACCTACGAGCAGTACTTC.

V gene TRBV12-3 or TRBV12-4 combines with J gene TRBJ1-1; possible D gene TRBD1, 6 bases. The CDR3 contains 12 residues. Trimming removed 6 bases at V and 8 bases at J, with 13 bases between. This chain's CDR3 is CASSPGGLEAFF. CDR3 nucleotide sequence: TGTGCCAGCAGCCCCGGGGGGCTGGAAGCTTTCTTT.

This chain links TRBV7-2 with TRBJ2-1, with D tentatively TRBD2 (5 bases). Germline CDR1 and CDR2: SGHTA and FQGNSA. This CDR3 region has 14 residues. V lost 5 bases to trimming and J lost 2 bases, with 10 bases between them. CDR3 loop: CASSRVGAYNEQFF. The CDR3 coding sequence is TGTGCCAGCAGCCGGGTCGGGGCCTACAATGAGCAGTTCTTC.

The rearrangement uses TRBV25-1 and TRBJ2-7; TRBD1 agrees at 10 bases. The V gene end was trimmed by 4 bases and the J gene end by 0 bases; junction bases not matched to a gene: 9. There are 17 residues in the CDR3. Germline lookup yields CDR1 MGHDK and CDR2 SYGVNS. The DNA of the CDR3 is TGTGCCAGCAGTGCGCCTCCGGGACAGGGGCGCTCCTACGAGCAGTACTTC. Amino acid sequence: CASSAPPGQGRSYEQYF.

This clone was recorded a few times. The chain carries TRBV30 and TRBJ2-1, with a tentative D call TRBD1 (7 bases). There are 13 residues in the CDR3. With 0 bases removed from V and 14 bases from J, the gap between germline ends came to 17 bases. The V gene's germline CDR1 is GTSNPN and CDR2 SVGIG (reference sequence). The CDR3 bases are TGTGCCTGGAGTGTATCGACTGCGGGACAGAAGTTCTTC. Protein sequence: CAWSVSTAGQKFF.

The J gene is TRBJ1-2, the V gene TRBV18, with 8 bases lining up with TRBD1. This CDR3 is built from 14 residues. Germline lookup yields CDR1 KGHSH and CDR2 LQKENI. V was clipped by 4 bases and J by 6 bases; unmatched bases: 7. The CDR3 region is CASSLYPGQDGYTF. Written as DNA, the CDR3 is TGTGCCAGCTCACTATATCCGGGACAGGATGGCTACACCTTC.

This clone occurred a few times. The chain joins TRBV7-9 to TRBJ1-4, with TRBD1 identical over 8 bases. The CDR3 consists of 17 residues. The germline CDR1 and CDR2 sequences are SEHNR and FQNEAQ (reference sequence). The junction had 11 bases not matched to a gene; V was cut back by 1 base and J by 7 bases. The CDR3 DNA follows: TGTGCCAGCAGCTTAGGGTCAGGGGGCCGTAGGAGTGAAAAACTGTTTTTT. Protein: CASSLGSGGRRSEKLFF.

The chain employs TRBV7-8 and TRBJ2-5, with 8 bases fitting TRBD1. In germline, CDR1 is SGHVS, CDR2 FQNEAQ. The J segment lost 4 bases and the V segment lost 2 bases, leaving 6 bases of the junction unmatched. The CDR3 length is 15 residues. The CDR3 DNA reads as TGTGCCAGCAGCTTACGACAGGGGATGGGAGAGACCCAGTACTTC. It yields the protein CASSLRQGMGETQYF.

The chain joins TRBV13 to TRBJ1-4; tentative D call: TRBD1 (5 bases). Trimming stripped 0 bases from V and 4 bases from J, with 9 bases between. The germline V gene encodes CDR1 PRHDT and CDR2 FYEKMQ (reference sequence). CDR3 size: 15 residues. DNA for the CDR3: TGTGCCAGCAGCTTAGGGGGGACTGTTAATGAAAAACTGTTTTTT. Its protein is CASSLGGTVNEKLFF.

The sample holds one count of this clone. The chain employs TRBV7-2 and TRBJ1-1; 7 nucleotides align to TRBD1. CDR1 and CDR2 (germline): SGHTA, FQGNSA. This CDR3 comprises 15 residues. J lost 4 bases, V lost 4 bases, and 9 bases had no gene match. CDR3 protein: CASSSRTGEGTEAFF. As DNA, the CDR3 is TGTGCCAGCAGCTCCAGGACAGGAGAGGGCACTGAAGCTTTCTTT.